A selection of T cell receptor beta chains follows, all from one sample in a study of CD8 T cells in Susac syndrome. TCRdb ran MiXCR on the immunoSEQ multiplex PCR reads and lists one entry per CDR3 protein. The table has about 75,000 distinct CDR3 sequences, less than 95% seen once. The sequenced material came from CD8+ T cells from PBMCs. Receptors were obtained from a human donor with Susac syndrome. The CDR3 runs from the conserved cysteine through the conserved F or W. Each record gives: J gene, D gene, V gene, clone size, CDR3 DNA, CDR3 protein. D genes are given only for firm matches. Clone size is stated in some rows and not others, as once, few, many or a class when expanded.

j_gene: TRBJ1-2
d_gene: .
v_gene: TRBV7-2
abundance: few
CDR3nt: TGTGCCAGCAGCTTGAGGTCGATCGACTACACCTTC
CDR3aa: CASSLRSIDYTF

j_gene: TRBJ2-1
d_gene: TRBD2
v_gene: TRBV4-1
abundance: .
CDR3nt: TGCGCCAGCAGCTTAGCGGGGGGGCCTAATGAGCAGTTCTTC
CDR3aa: CASSLAGGPNEQFF

j_gene: TRBJ2-1
d_gene: .
v_gene: TRBV20-1
abundance: .
CDR3nt: TGCAGTGCTAGAGTAGGGTATTACAATGAGCAGTTCTTC
CDR3aa: CSARVGYYNEQFF

j_gene: TRBJ2-7
d_gene: TRBD1
v_gene: TRBV12-3/TRBV12-4
abundance: .
CDR3nt: TGTGCCAGCAGCCAAACCATACAGGGGACGAACGAGCAGTACTTC
CDR3aa: CASSQTIQGTNEQYF

j_gene: TRBJ1-2
d_gene: .
v_gene: TRBV12-3/TRBV12-4
abundance: .
CDR3nt: TGTGCCAGCAAACCCCCAGTGGAAAGGGGCTACACCTTC
CDR3aa: CASKPPVERGYTF

j_gene: TRBJ1-1
d_gene: .
v_gene: TRBV4-1
abundance: .
CDR3nt: TGCGCCAGCAGCCAACACGACAGGGAAGCTTTCTTT
CDR3aa: CASSQHDREAFF

j_gene: TRBJ2-6
d_gene: TRBD1
v_gene: TRBV6-2/TRBV6-3
abundance: .
CDR3nt: TGTGCCAGCACCCCTGTCCTGGGACAGGGAGGAAGCTGGGGGGCCAACGTCCTGACTTTC
CDR3aa: CASTPVLGQGGSWGANVLTF

j_gene: TRBJ2-7
d_gene: TRBD2
v_gene: TRBV6-1
abundance: .
CDR3nt: TGTGCCAGCAGCCGAACTTCTAGCGGGGGGGCCCACGAGCAGTACTTC
CDR3aa: CASSRTSSGGAHEQYF

j_gene: TRBJ1-4
d_gene: .
v_gene: TRBV14
abundance: .
CDR3nt: TGTGCCAGCAGCCCTAGACAGTCTAATGAAAAACTGTTTTTT
CDR3aa: CASSPRQSNEKLFF

j_gene: TRBJ2-1
d_gene: .
v_gene: TRBV19
abundance: once
CDR3nt: TGTGCCAGTAGTTTCACCTACAATGAGCAGTTCTTC
CDR3aa: CASSFTYNEQFF

j_gene: TRBJ2-7
d_gene: .
v_gene: TRBV4-1
abundance: .
CDR3nt: TGCGCCAGCAGCCAGGCCCAGGGGTCCTCCTACGAGCAGTACTTC
CDR3aa: CASSQAQGSSYEQYF

j_gene: TRBJ1-1
d_gene: .
v_gene: TRBV2
abundance: .
CDR3nt: TGTGCCAGCAGGTACAGGGACGGGACTGAAGCTTTCTTT
CDR3aa: CASRYRDGTEAFF

j_gene: TRBJ2-7
d_gene: TRBD1
v_gene: TRBV7-9
abundance: .
CDR3nt: TGTGCCAGCAGCTTAGTCCAGGGGGACGAGCAGTACTTC
CDR3aa: CASSLVQGDEQYF

j_gene: TRBJ1-2
d_gene: TRBD1
v_gene: TRBV12-3/TRBV12-4
abundance: .
CDR3nt: TGTGCCAGCACCGGGAGACAGGGGTATGGCTACACCTTC
CDR3aa: CASTGRQGYGYTF

j_gene: TRBJ1-5
d_gene: .
v_gene: TRBV7-9
abundance: .
CDR3nt: TGTGCCAGCAGCTTAAGCTACGGGTTAAAGACCCAGCATTTT
CDR3aa: CASSLSYGLKTQHF

j_gene: TRBJ2-7
d_gene: .
v_gene: TRBV14
abundance: .
CDR3nt: TGTGCCAGCAGCCAAGCTTATTACGAGCAGTACTTC
CDR3aa: CASSQAYYEQYF

j_gene: TRBJ2-1
d_gene: TRBD1
v_gene: TRBV6-2/TRBV6-3
abundance: .
CDR3nt: TGTGCCAGCAGTTACAGGGACAGGAGCTCCTACAATGAGCAGTTCTTC
CDR3aa: CASSYRDRSSYNEQFF

j_gene: TRBJ1-2
d_gene: .
v_gene: TRBV4-1
abundance: .
CDR3nt: TGCGCCAGCAGCCAAGATCGCGGACCCCCGAGGGGCTACACCTTC
CDR3aa: CASSQDRGPPRGYTF

j_gene: TRBJ2-6
d_gene: .
v_gene: TRBV7-3
abundance: .
CDR3nt: TGTGCCAGCAGCTTCGGATCTGGGGCCAACGTCCTGACTTTC
CDR3aa: CASSFGSGANVLTF

j_gene: TRBJ2-3
d_gene: .
v_gene: TRBV7-2
abundance: .
CDR3nt: TGTGCCAGCTCATTGGATACGCAGTATTTT
CDR3aa: CASSLDTQYF

j_gene: TRBJ1-1
d_gene: .
v_gene: TRBV9
abundance: .
CDR3nt: TGTGCCAGCAGCGTGGGGGACACTGAAGCTTTCTTT
CDR3aa: CASSVGDTEAFF

j_gene: TRBJ2-7
d_gene: .
v_gene: TRBV19
abundance: .
CDR3nt: TGTGCCAGTAGTCAAAGGGGTTACGAGCAGTACTTC
CDR3aa: CASSQRGYEQYF

j_gene: TRBJ1-6
d_gene: TRBD1
v_gene: TRBV25-1
abundance: .
CDR3nt: TGTGCCAGCAGCCAACCGGGACAGGGGGCTTATTCACCCCTCCACTTT
CDR3aa: CASSQPGQGAYSPLHF

j_gene: TRBJ2-7
d_gene: .
v_gene: TRBV5-1
abundance: .
CDR3nt: TGCGCCACCAGGGTTGAAAGCTCCTACGAGCAGTACTTC
CDR3aa: CATRVESSYEQYF

j_gene: TRBJ2-5
d_gene: .
v_gene: TRBV20-1
abundance: .
CDR3nt: TGCAGTGCTAGATGGCAAGCCCAGGGAGGGACCCAGTACTTC
CDR3aa: CSARWQAQGGTQYF

j_gene: TRBJ1-1
d_gene: TRBD1
v_gene: TRBV24-1
abundance: .
CDR3nt: TGTGCCACCCAGGGGGTGAGGACTGAAGCTTTCTTT
CDR3aa: CATQGVRTEAFF

j_gene: TRBJ2-7
d_gene: TRBD2
v_gene: TRBV9
abundance: .
CDR3nt: TGTGCCAGCAGCGTAGAAGCGCTAGCGGGAGGCGAGCAGTACTTC
CDR3aa: CASSVEALAGGEQYF

j_gene: TRBJ2-1
d_gene: TRBD2
v_gene: TRBV6-2/TRBV6-3
abundance: .
CDR3nt: TGTGCCAGCAGCTCTACGGGGGGGGCCGACTCCTACAATGAGCAGTTCTTC
CDR3aa: CASSSTGGADSYNEQFF

j_gene: TRBJ2-5
d_gene: .
v_gene: TRBV2
abundance: .
CDR3nt: TGTGCCAGCAGTGAAAAGGCTAGACAAGAGACCCAGTACTTC
CDR3aa: CASSEKARQETQYF

j_gene: TRBJ1-4
d_gene: TRBD1
v_gene: TRBV5-1
abundance: .
CDR3nt: TGCGCCAGCCCGGGACAGGGCGAAAAACTGTTTTTT
CDR3aa: CASPGQGEKLFF

j_gene: TRBJ2-2
d_gene: .
v_gene: TRBV11-2
abundance: once
CDR3nt: TGTGCCAGCAGCTTAGATCATGGGACGGTGAACACCGGGGAGCTGTTTTTT
CDR3aa: CASSLDHGTVNTGELFF

j_gene: TRBJ1-1
d_gene: .
v_gene: TRBV30
abundance: once
CDR3nt: TGTGCCTGGGGTGAGGACATCGAGAACACTGAAGCTTTCTTT
CDR3aa: CAWGEDIENTEAFF

j_gene: TRBJ1-1
d_gene: .
v_gene: TRBV27
abundance: .
CDR3nt: TGTGCCAGCAGGCCACAGGGCGTCGGGGCTGAAGCTTTCTTT
CDR3aa: CASRPQGVGAEAFF

j_gene: TRBJ1-5
d_gene: .
v_gene: TRBV27
abundance: .
CDR3nt: TGTGCCAGCAGCCCGACAGATAATCAGCCCCAGCATTTT
CDR3aa: CASSPTDNQPQHF

j_gene: TRBJ1-1
d_gene: TRBD1
v_gene: TRBV30
abundance: .
CDR3nt: TGTGCCTGGAGAGGACAGGAGAAGACTGAAGCTTTCTTT
CDR3aa: CAWRGQEKTEAFF

j_gene: TRBJ2-1
d_gene: TRBD2
v_gene: TRBV9
abundance: once
CDR3nt: TGTGCCAGCACGAGCGGGGGGGCGTACAATGAGCAGTTCTTC
CDR3aa: CASTSGGAYNEQFF

j_gene: TRBJ2-7
d_gene: TRBD2
v_gene: TRBV7-9
abundance: .
CDR3nt: TGTGCCAGCAGCCCCTCTAGCGGGGGTTCCTACGAGCAGTACTTC
CDR3aa: CASSPSSGGSYEQYF

j_gene: TRBJ2-2
d_gene: TRBD2
v_gene: TRBV6-1
abundance: .
CDR3nt: TGTGCCAGCAGTAAAGCGGGGGAAATCCTCACCGGGGAGCTGTTTTTT
CDR3aa: CASSKAGEILTGELFF

j_gene: TRBJ2-3
d_gene: TRBD2
v_gene: TRBV2
abundance: .
CDR3nt: TGTGCCAGCAGGACTAGCGGTTCCCCACATACGCAGTATTTT
CDR3aa: CASRTSGSPHTQYF

j_gene: TRBJ1-2
d_gene: .
v_gene: TRBV2
abundance: .
CDR3nt: TGTGCCAGCAGCGGACGGTTGAACTATGGCTACACCTTC
CDR3aa: CASSGRLNYGYTF

j_gene: TRBJ2-3
d_gene: TRBD2
v_gene: TRBV6-1
abundance: .
CDR3nt: TGTGCCAGCAGTGGACTAGCGGGGGGGCCAGATACGCAGTATTTT
CDR3aa: CASSGLAGGPDTQYF

j_gene: TRBJ1-5
d_gene: .
v_gene: TRBV7-9
abundance: .
CDR3nt: TGTGCCAGCAGCCCAGGGGAACAAAACCAGCCCCAGCATTTT
CDR3aa: CASSPGEQNQPQHF

j_gene: TRBJ1-5
d_gene: TRBD1
v_gene: TRBV20-1
abundance: .
CDR3nt: TGCAGTGCTCCCGACAGGGGACGGAACGACCCCAATCAGCCCCAGCATTTT
CDR3aa: CSAPDRGRNDPNQPQHF

j_gene: TRBJ2-5
d_gene: .
v_gene: TRBV10-2
abundance: .
CDR3nt: TGCGCCAGCAGGCAGAAAGAGACCCAGTACTTC
CDR3aa: CASRQKETQYF

j_gene: TRBJ2-7
d_gene: .
v_gene: TRBV21-1
abundance: .
CDR3nt: TGTGCCAGCACCACGCAGGGAGGGAACTACGAGCAGTACTTC
CDR3aa: CASTTQGGNYEQYF

j_gene: TRBJ2-3
d_gene: TRBD2
v_gene: TRBV6-4
abundance: .
CDR3nt: TGTGCCAGCAGTCCCAGCGGGGGGTCAGATACGCAGTATTTT
CDR3aa: CASSPSGGSDTQYF

j_gene: TRBJ2-2
d_gene: .
v_gene: TRBV2
abundance: .
CDR3nt: TGTGCCAGCAGTGAAAAGGGAACCGGGGAGCTGTTTTTT
CDR3aa: CASSEKGTGELFF

j_gene: TRBJ1-5
d_gene: TRBD1
v_gene: TRBV5-1
abundance: .
CDR3nt: TGCGCCAGCCTCGGACAGGGCCTGAGCAATCAGCCCCAGCATTTT
CDR3aa: CASLGQGLSNQPQHF

j_gene: TRBJ2-7
d_gene: TRBD1
v_gene: TRBV2
abundance: .
CDR3nt: TGTGCCAGCAGGGGGGACAGCTCCTACGAGCAGTACTTC
CDR3aa: CASRGDSSYEQYF

j_gene: TRBJ2-1
d_gene: .
v_gene: TRBV6-4
abundance: .
CDR3nt: TGTGCCAGCAGTGACCGACTCGGCCGTTACAATGAGCAGTTCTTC
CDR3aa: CASSDRLGRYNEQFF

j_gene: TRBJ2-5
d_gene: .
v_gene: TRBV5-1
abundance: .
CDR3nt: TGCGCCAGCAGCCTAGCCGTAGAGACCCAGTACTTC
CDR3aa: CASSLAVETQYF